The entry below describes one T cell receptor beta chain. The antigen is unknown. This sample stems from a study of cytomegalovirus exposure and HLA in healthy donors. Study-level findings and limits: Presence/absence results assume similar sequencing depth per donor, which may not hold. Per published reports, the classifier diagnosed cytomegalovirus status with high specificity and sensitivity. A later analysis linked a missense DCLRE1C variant to TCR beta V- and J-gene trimming.

Germline CDR1 and CDR2: SGDLS and YYNGEE. The CDR3 runs to 12 residues. Trimming pared 3 bases from V and 8 bases from J, leaving 9 bases between. The PCR was carried out with 60 Vbeta primers and 13 Jbeta primers. Clones were sequenced by immunoSEQ multiplex PCR, and TCRdb holds only the in-frame ones, with some missing. This sample has about 100,000 clones; roughly 80% occur once, and the top ten carry 13% to 15%. This chain connects TRBV9 to TRBJ2-1; D possibly corresponds to TRBD1 (5 bases). Sequencing was done on a sample of PBMCs. This receptor was taken from a male donor in good health and CMV-seropositive. CDR3 protein: CASSDLGDEQFF. In DNA, the CDR3 is TGTGCCAGCAGCGACTTAGGGGATGAGCAGTTCTTC.